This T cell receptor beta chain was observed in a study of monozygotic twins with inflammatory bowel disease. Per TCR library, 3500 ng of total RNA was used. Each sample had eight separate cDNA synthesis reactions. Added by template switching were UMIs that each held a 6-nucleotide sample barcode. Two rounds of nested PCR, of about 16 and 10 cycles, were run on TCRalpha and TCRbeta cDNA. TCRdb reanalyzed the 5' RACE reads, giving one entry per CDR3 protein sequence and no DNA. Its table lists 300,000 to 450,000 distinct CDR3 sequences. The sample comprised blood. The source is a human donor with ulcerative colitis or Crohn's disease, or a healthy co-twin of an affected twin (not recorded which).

Here the CDR3 reads CASTPSVSLAKNIQYF. The chain has TRBV12-3 or TRBV12-4 and TRBJ2-4; checking the TCRdb D call of TRBD2 is not possible without DNA. The CDR3 spans 16 residues.